This passage covers 22 T cell receptor beta chains from one sample sequenced in a study of OX40 agonist ivuxolimab in advanced cancers. Only in-frame clones appear in the TCRdb table, and some are missing; sequencing was by immunoSEQ multiplex PCR. The data contain 75,000 to 90,000 clones, more than 70% of them singletons. Here the sequenced sample was CD4+ or CD8+ T cells sorted from blood, taken in a trial of the OX40 agonist ivuxolimab. These receptors were taken from an adult with an advanced solid tumor such as melanoma, head and neck, liver or kidney cancer.

This rearrangement joins TRBV6-5 to TRBJ2-7, with 10 bases aligning to TRBD2. The V gene's germline CDR1 is MNHEY and CDR2 SVGAGI. The CDR3 sequence is 14 residues long. Trimming removed 6 bases from V and 6 bases from J; junction bases left unmatched: 8. The CDR3 DNA reads TGTGCCAGCAGGCAACCGGGACTAGCGACCGAGCAGTACTTC. It specifies CASRQPGLATEQYF.

The chain uses TRBV4-3 and TRBJ1-2; 10 nucleotides match TRBD1. Trimming at V came to 2 bases and at J to 5 bases, leaving 5 bases not matched to a gene. From germline, CDR1 is LGHNA and CDR2 YSLEER. The CDR3 has 15 amino acids. The CDR3 region is CASSQPGTGDYGYTF. The DNA of the CDR3 is TGCGCCAGCAGCCAACCAGGGACAGGGGATTATGGCTACACCTTC.

The chain links TRBV19 to TRBJ1-5; D not certain. The V gene lost 2 bases and the J gene lost 9 bases, with 11 bases spanning the gap. Germline V lookup: CDR1 LNHDA, CDR2 SQIVND (reference sequence). The CDR3 runs 13 residues. CDR3 sequence reads: CASSISPEGPQHF. The CDR3 DNA reads as TGTGCCAGTAGTATAAGCCCCGAGGGGCCCCAGCATTTT.

This clone was detected only once. The J gene is TRBJ2-7, the V gene TRBV6-5; 8 nucleotides align to TRBD1. This CDR3 has 16 residues. The germline gives CDR1 MNHEY, CDR2 SVGAGI. With V trimmed by 2 bases and J by 4 bases, 10 bases remained unmatched. The DNA of the CDR3 is TGTGCCAGCAGTTACGCCGAGGACAGGGATCTTTACGAGCAGTACTTC. Encoded protein: CASSYAEDRDLYEQYF.

The chain links TRBV11-2 to TRBJ2-5, with D perhaps matching TRBD1 (5 bases). V was clipped by 5 bases and J by 8 bases, with 15 bases between them. The germline V gene encodes CDR1 SGHAT and CDR2 FQNNGV. CDR3 length: 13 amino acids. CDR3 sequence (DNA): TGTGCCAGCAGCCCCCCAGGGTTGGAAACCCAGTACTTC. Protein: CASSPPGLETQYF.

In this sample, this clone turned up once. Here the CDR3 DNA reads TGTGCCAGCAGCTCGAGCTCCTACAATGAGCAGTTCTTC. It codes for CASSSSSYNEQFF. The chain has TRBV11-1 and TRBJ2-1; D is unresolved. V was shortened by 4 bases and J by 0 bases, with 4 bases between the two germline ends. CDR1 and CDR2 (germline): SGHAT, FQDESV (reference sequence). CDR3 length equals 13 residues.

The CDR3 DNA follows: TGTGCCTGCCCTAGACCGGAAATGGCGTTAGATGGCTACACCTTC. Translated: CACPRPEMALDGYTF. The chain couples TRBV30 to TRBJ1-2; unclear D gene. Between the trimmed V and J ends, which lost 6 bases and 6 bases, there was a span of 23 bases. The CDR3 length is 15 residues. Germline lookup yields CDR1 GTSNPN and CDR2 SVGIG (reference sequence).

The CDR3 reads CSVAYPLRPTEAFF. The DNA of the CDR3 is TGCAGCGTTGCCTACCCTTTAAGGCCCACTGAAGCTTTCTTT. This chain connects TRBV29-1 to TRBJ1-1; no reliable D call. This CDR3 spans 14 amino acids. Trimming cost V 4 bases and J 4 bases, with 16 bases left between them. Germline assignment: CDR1 SQVTM and CDR2 ANQGSEA.

The chain couples TRBV29-1 to TRBJ1-6, with D unclear. Trimming stripped 4 bases from V and 8 bases from J, with 15 bases between. The CDR3 length is 14 residues. Germline V gene sequence: CDR1 SQVTM, CDR2 ANQGSEA. This CDR3 reads CSVAGPLRDSPLHF. In DNA, the CDR3 is TGCAGCGTTGCCGGACCCCTGAGAGATTCACCCCTCCACTTT.

The rearrangement joins TRBV6-6 to TRBJ2-1; D uncertain. Trimming removed 7 bases at V and 2 bases at J, with 12 bases between. Germline V CDR1 and CDR2: MNHNY, SVGAGI (reference sequence). This CDR3 has 14 amino acids. This CDR3 is CASNLNSAYNEQFF. The CDR3 DNA is TGTGCCAGCAACCTTAACAGTGCCTACAATGAGCAGTTCTTC.

DNA for the CDR3: TGTGCCAGTACGGCAGGAAGCTCCTACGAGCAGTACTTC. Translation: CASTAGSSYEQYF. This rearrangement joins TRBV19 to TRBJ2-7; unclear D gene. Germline values: CDR1 LNHDA, CDR2 SQIVND (reference sequence). The CDR3 covers 13 residues. V was trimmed by 7 bases and J by 0 bases, leaving 10 bases between them.

The rearrangement uses TRBV7-2 and TRBJ2-3; the match to TRBD2 covers 11 bases. Germline loops: CDR1 SGHTA, CDR2 FQGNSA. After removal of 4 bases from V and 5 bases from J, the junction contained 5 bases not matched to a gene. The CDR3 spans 15 residues. In DNA form, the CDR3 reads TGTGCCAGCAGCTATAGCGGGGGGGCAGGAGATACGCAGTATTTT. Its translation: CASSYSGGAGDTQYF.

Turning to this clone: Mismatch with germline at one junction end may stem from a read error. The rearrangement uses TRBV5-1 and TRBJ2-3; D uncertain. CDR1 and CDR2 from the germline V gene are SGHRS and YFSETQ. The CDR3 is made up of 11 amino acids. The DNA of the CDR3 is TGCGCCAGCAGTTTGGACGATACGCAGTATTTT. Its translation is CASSLDDTQYF.

The chain uses TRBV27 and TRBJ2-3; TRBD1 aligns across 7 bases. Germline CDR1 reads MNHEY; CDR2 reads SMNVEV (reference sequence). The CDR3 sequence is 15 residues long. V shed 5 bases and J 2 bases; nucleotides not matched to a gene: 7. The CDR3 DNA sequence: TGTGCCAGCAGTCTTACCGGGACAGCCACAGATACGCAGTATTTT. Translation gives CASSLTGTATDTQYF.

The rearrangement uses TRBV5-1 and TRBJ1-1; D perhaps matches TRBD1 (5 bases). V was shortened by 4 bases and J by 4 bases, with 11 bases between the two germline ends. Germline values: CDR1 SGHRS, CDR2 YFSETQ. The CDR3 sequence is 13 residues long. The CDR3 DNA reads as TGCGCCAGCAGCCGGGACTCTCTCACTGAAGCTTTCTTT. Translating gives CASSRDSLTEAFF.

The chain uses TRBV4-3 and TRBJ1-6; 7 positions match TRBD1. Germline values: CDR1 LGHNA, CDR2 YSLEER. With V trimmed by 6 bases and J by 7 bases, 6 bases remained unmatched. The CDR3 loop spans 14 amino acids. The CDR3 DNA reads TGCGCCAGCAGTCCCGACAGGGAAAATTCACCCCTCCACTTT. Its protein product is CASSPDRENSPLHF.

V usage is TRBV28 and J usage is TRBJ2-4; TRBD1 matches 7 bases. V gave up 5 bases and J gave up 3 bases; unmatched junction bases: 13. Germline-derived CDR1 and CDR2 are MDHEN and SYDVKM. There are 17 residues in the CDR3. As DNA, the CDR3 is TGTGCCAGCAGTCCTCACAGGGGAGACAAGGGCAAAAACATTCAGTACTTC. It encodes CASSPHRGDKGKNIQYF.

This clone was seen only once. The rearrangement joins TRBV29-1 to TRBJ2-7, with a tentative D call TRBD1 (6 bases). The CDR3 consists of 14 residues. CDR1 is SQVTM, CDR2 ANQGSEA, per germline. The V end lost 7 bases, the J end lost 0 bases, and 16 bases lay between the germline ends. CDR3 coding DNA: TGCAGCGCCCTTCTGGGCAGGGGCTCCTACGAGCAGTACTTC. This sequence encodes CSALLGRGSYEQYF.

This chain connects TRBV19 to TRBJ1-6, with 7 bases identical to TRBD1. CDR3 size: 16 residues. Germline-derived CDR1 and CDR2 are LNHDA and SQIVND (reference sequence). J gave up 5 bases and V 5 bases, and 9 bases lay outside the gene matches. The CDR3 is CASSPTPGQNNSPLHF. The CDR3 coding sequence is TGTGCCAGTAGTCCTACCCCGGGACAGAATAATTCACCCCTCCACTTT.

This clone was counted once. This chain uses TRBV28 with TRBJ2-1; 11 bases match TRBD2. J lost 3 bases, V lost 11 bases, and 9 bases had no gene match. The CDR3 covers 15 residues. CDR1 and CDR2 (germline): MDHEN, SYDVKM. CDR3 in amino acids: CAASGGPAVYNEQFF. DNA of the CDR3: TGTGCCGCTAGCGGGGGGCCAGCAGTCTACAATGAGCAGTTCTTC.

V and J are TRBV6-6 and TRBJ1-2; D is uncertain. The CDR3 loop spans 13 amino acids. Germline-derived CDR1 and CDR2 are MNHNY and SVGAGI (reference sequence). Trimming removed 7 bases from V and 8 bases from J, with 17 bases in between. CDR3 residues: CASTRELTGGYTF. In nucleotides, the CDR3 is TGTGCCAGCACTAGGGAGCTCACGGGGGGCTACACCTTC.

V gene TRBV5-4 combines with J gene TRBJ1-1, with 7 positions matching TRBD1. The CDR3 is 13 amino acids. Unmatched junction bases numbered 4, after V lost 4 bases and J lost 4 bases. Germline V gives CDR1 SGHNT, CDR2 YYREEE (reference sequence). CDR3 loop: CASSPGGRTEAFF. The DNA for the CDR3 is TGTGCCAGCAGCCCAGGGGGGCGCACTGAAGCTTTCTTT.